A single sample gave rise to the 15 T cell receptor beta chains below, sequenced in a study of blood T cell repertoires in COVID-19. Using immunoSEQ multiplex PCR, the repertoire was profiled, and TCRdb retains in-frame clones only, with some absent. The data hold approximately 500,000 clones, with less than 90% observed a single time. The sequencing sample was made of peripheral blood. Source of these receptors: a woman in her forties or fifties with COVID-19, enrolled during active disease.

The chain employs TRBV28 and TRBJ1-4, with a tentative D call TRBD1 (5 bases). The V and J ends lost 2 bases and 8 bases respectively, with 9 bases between them. CDR3 length: 13 residues. Per germline, CDR1 MDHEN and CDR2 SYDVKM. CDR3 in DNA: TGTGCCAGCAGTTTAATCGGGGGAGAAAAACTGTTTTTT. Amino acid sequence: CASSLIGGEKLFF. Drawing the rest from reference TRBV28 and TRBJ1-4, the complete variable domain is DVKVTQSSRYLVKRTGEKVFLECVQDMDHENMFWYRQDPGLGLRLIYFSYDVKMKEKGDIPEGYSVSREKKERFSLILESASTNQTSMYLCASSLIGGEKLFFGSGTQLSVL.

A note on this clone: Other DNA sequences in this specimen translate into the identical CDR3. V and J are TRBV9 and TRBJ2-3; weak D call: TRBD2 (6 bases). CDR3 size: 15 residues. V was pared by 0 bases and J by 1 base, with 9 bases between. Per germline, CDR1 SGDLS and CDR2 YYNGEE. In DNA form, the CDR3 reads TGTGCCAGCAGCGTAGGAGCGGGCGGCACAGATACGCAGTATTTT. As protein: CASSVGAGGTDTQYF.

The chain carries TRBV7-2 and TRBJ1-1, with D perhaps matching TRBD1 (5 bases). V was shortened by 3 bases and J by 2 bases, with 10 bases between the two germline ends. Per germline, CDR1 SGHTA and CDR2 FQGNSA. This CDR3 region has 14 residues. The CDR3 loop is CASSFDRINTEAFF. Written as DNA, the CDR3 is TGTGCCAGCAGCTTCGACAGAATTAACACTGAAGCTTTCTTT.

The rearrangement links TRBV7-2 to TRBJ2-3; TRBD1 matches at 8 bases. This CDR3 region has 13 residues. V shed 5 bases and J 5 bases; nucleotides not matched to a gene: 3. Per germline, CDR1 SGHTA and CDR2 FQGNSA. The CDR3 loop is CASSETGEDTQYF. The CDR3 DNA is TGTGCCAGCAGCGAGACAGGGGAAGATACGCAGTATTTT.

CDR3 amino acids: CAWNAPSGFSYEQYF. The CDR3 DNA reads as TGTGCCTGGAATGCTCCTAGCGGGTTTTCCTACGAGCAGTACTTC. This rearrangement joins TRBV30 to TRBJ2-7, with 8 bases that match TRBD2. The CDR3 covers 15 residues. CDR1 and CDR2 (germline): GTSNPN, SVGIG (reference sequence). V was clipped by 4 bases and J by 1 base; unmatched bases: 9.

This chain links TRBV19 with TRBJ2-7, with a weak D call TRBD2 (6 bases). Trimming pared 5 bases from V and 0 bases from J, leaving 11 bases between. Germline V gene data show CDR1 as LNHDA and CDR2 as SQIVND (reference sequence). This CDR3 is built from 14 residues. CDR3: CASSPLATSYEQYF. The CDR3, as DNA: TGTGCCAGTAGTCCACTAGCCACCTCCTACGAGCAGTACTTC.

In this sample, this clone turned up once. The gene calls are TRBV24-1 and TRBJ2-1; 7 bases map to TRBD2. CDR1 KGHDR and CDR2 SFDVKD come from the germline V gene. Trimming cost V 7 bases and J 5 bases; bases outside gene matches: 10. The CDR3 is 15 residues long. This CDR3 is CATRASGTLNNEQFF. DNA for the CDR3: TGTGCCACCAGAGCCAGCGGGACCCTTAACAATGAGCAGTTCTTC.

The chain combines TRBV29-1 with TRBJ1-1; a weak D match, TRBD1 (5 bases). The CDR3 is made up of 10 amino acids. V was shortened by 4 bases and J by 11 bases, with 11 bases between the two germline ends. CDR1 and CDR2 (germline): SQVTM, ANQGSEA. This CDR3 is CSVVKGWAFF. The CDR3 nucleotides read TGCAGCGTTGTGAAGGGGTGGGCTTTCTTT. Full variable domain (outside the CDR3, taken from reference TRBV29-1 and TRBJ1-1): SAVISQKPSRDICQRGTSLTIQCQVDSQVTMMFWYRQQPGQSLTLIATANQGSEATYESGFVIDKFPISRPNLTFSTLTVSNMSPEDSSIYLCSVVKGWAFFGQGTRLTVV.

V usage is TRBV21-1 and J usage is TRBJ2-1; the table's D gene call, TRBD2, was not cross checked with the DNA. TRBV21-1 is marked as a pseudogene. The CDR3 is 14 residues long. The CDR3 sequence is CASSLSGAGNEQFF. As DNA, the CDR3 is TGTGCCAGCAGCCTTAGCGGGGCGGGGAATGAGCAGTTCTTC.

The rearrangement links TRBV11-1 to TRBJ2-1; 8 positions match TRBD1. Trimming cost V 2 bases and J 8 bases; bases outside gene matches: 5. In germline, CDR1 is SGHAT, CDR2 FQDESV (reference sequence). The CDR3 spans 14 residues. In DNA, the CDR3 is TGTGCCAGCAGCTTATACCAGGGGGCGTATGAGCAGTTCTTC. Translated: CASSLYQGAYEQFF.

Concerning this clone: A much larger clone sits a single nucleotide away, making a read error possible. The chain has TRBV7-9 and TRBJ1-1; D may be TRBD1 (5 bases). The CDR3 consists of 13 residues. Trimming shortened V by 3 bases and J by 1 base, and 6 bases separated the two germline ends. Germline-derived CDR1 and CDR2 are SEHNR and FQNEAQ (reference sequence). The CDR3 nucleotides are TGTGCCAGCAGCTTTACAGGGAACACTGAAGCTTTCTTT. Residues: CASSFTGNTEAFF.

The J gene is TRBJ1-2, the V gene TRBV5-1; D is perhaps TRBD1 (6 bases). CDR3 length equals 13 residues. Per germline, CDR1 SGHRS and CDR2 YFSETQ. Trimming removed 4 bases at V and 8 bases at J, with 15 bases between. CDR3 sequence: CASSTVRGRGYTF. CDR3 DNA sequence: TGCGCCAGCAGCACAGTCAGGGGACGGGGCTACACCTTC. The full variable domain, with the rest looked up from reference TRBV5-1 and TRBJ1-2, is KAGVTQTPRYLIKTRGQQVTLSCSPISGHRSVSWYQQTPGQGLQFLFEYFSETQRNKGNFPGRFSGRQFSNSRSEMNVSTLELGDSALYLCASSTVRGRGYTFGSGTRLTVV.

The V and J genes are TRBV28 and TRBJ2-1; D is ambiguous. This CDR3 has 15 residues. V lost 5 bases and J lost 5, with 16 bases in between. Germline CDR1 and CDR2: MDHEN and SYDVKM. This chain's CDR3 is CASSPQSMINNEQFF. Written as DNA, the CDR3 is TGTGCCAGCAGTCCCCAAAGCATGATCAACAATGAGCAGTTCTTC.

The chain uses TRBV29-1 and TRBJ1-1; 8 bases are shared with TRBD1. The CDR3 is 16 residues long. Germline-derived CDR1 and CDR2 are SQVTM and ANQGSEA. Trimming removed 7 bases from V and 0 bases from J; junction bases left unmatched: 13. The CDR3, as DNA: TGCAGCGCCCGCGACAGGGGCATCTATATGAACACTGAAGCTTTCTTT. The encoded protein is CSARDRGIYMNTEAFF.

This chain uses TRBV30 with TRBJ2-7; tentative D call: TRBD2 (5 bases). The CDR3 spans 14 residues. The ends were cut back, 3 bases at V and 0 bases at J, with 12 bases in the middle. Germline values: CDR1 GTSNPN, CDR2 SVGIG (reference sequence). CDR3 nucleotides: TGTGCCTGGAGCCCCCCGGGGTCCTCCTACGAGCAGTACTTC. Translated: CAWSPPGSSYEQYF.